The rows below give T cell receptor beta chains drawn from one sample of a study of Tregs in tolerant kidney transplant recipients. Their cognate antigens are unknown. Sequenced by immunoSEQ multiplex PCR; TCRdb stores in-frame clones only, minus some. Among 15,000 to 20,000 clones listed, around 66% were seen once. The sequencing input was Tregs from blood cultured with allogeneic cells. These TCRs come from a human donor in good health. The CDR3 runs from the conserved cysteine through the conserved F or W. D genes are given only for firm matches. Expanded clones get a size class; other rows say once, few or many, or leave the size out.

CDR3aa: CASSPGRANTGELFF
CDR3nt: TGTGCCAGCTCACCGGGAAGGGCTAACACCGGGGAGCTGTTTTTT
v_gene: TRBV18
d_gene: -
abundance: -
j_gene: TRBJ2-2
len: 15

CDR3aa: CASSLTGRWNTIYF
CDR3nt: TGTGCCAGCAGTCTAACAGGAAGGTGGAACACCATATATTTT
v_gene: TRBV6-5
d_gene: -
abundance: -
j_gene: TRBJ1-3
len: 14

CDR3aa: CAWSEGTGETQYF
CDR3nt: TGTGCCTGGAGTGAAGGGACGGGAGAGACCCAGTACTTC
v_gene: TRBV30
d_gene: -
abundance: -
j_gene: TRBJ2-5
len: 13

CDR3aa: CASSLAWLLDRVGGYTF
CDR3nt: TGTGCCAGCAGCTTGGCTTGGCTTTTGGACAGGGTTGGCGGCTACACCTTC
v_gene: TRBV5-8
d_gene: TRBD1
abundance: -
j_gene: TRBJ1-2
len: 17

CDR3aa: CASSLPSADTQYF
CDR3nt: TGTGCCAGCAGCTTGCCTAGTGCAGATACGCAGTATTTT
v_gene: TRBV5-4
d_gene: -
abundance: -
j_gene: TRBJ2-3
len: 13

CDR3aa: CSVEVHGKNTEAFF
CDR3nt: TGCAGCGTTGAAGTTCATGGTAAAAACACTGAAGCTTTCTTT
v_gene: TRBV29-1
d_gene: -
abundance: large
j_gene: TRBJ1-1
len: 14

CDR3aa: CASSLAGTTVGEQYF
CDR3nt: TGTGCCAGCAGCTTGGCCGGGACTACGGTTGGGGAGCAGTACTTC
v_gene: TRBV5-6
d_gene: TRBD2
abundance: -
j_gene: TRBJ2-7
len: 15

CDR3aa: CASSEYGPRNQPQHF
CDR3nt: TGTGCCAGCAGTGAGTATGGCCCCCGCAATCAGCCCCAGCATTTT
v_gene: TRBV2
d_gene: -
abundance: few
j_gene: TRBJ1-5
len: 15

CDR3aa: CASSQGSNNEQFF
CDR3nt: TGTGCCAGCAGCCAGGGTTCAAACAATGAGCAGTTCTTC
v_gene: TRBV16
d_gene: -
abundance: -
j_gene: TRBJ2-1
len: 13

CDR3aa: CAWSGFSGRGVYEQYF
CDR3nt: TGTGCCTGGAGTGGTTTTAGCGGGAGAGGGGTCTACGAGCAGTACTTC
v_gene: TRBV30
d_gene: TRBD2
abundance: -
j_gene: TRBJ2-7
len: 16

CDR3aa: CASRTSGSTDTQYF
CDR3nt: TGTGCCAGCAGAACTAGCGGGAGCACAGATACGCAGTATTTT
v_gene: TRBV7-9
d_gene: TRBD2
abundance: -
j_gene: TRBJ2-3
len: 14

CDR3aa: CASRSTGEAGELFF
CDR3nt: TGTGCCAGCAGGTCGACAGGGGAGGCCGGGGAGCTGTTTTTT
v_gene: TRBV2
d_gene: TRBD1
abundance: -
j_gene: TRBJ2-2
len: 14

CDR3aa: CASSLQRGAHTQYF
CDR3nt: TGTGCCAGCAGCCTGCAGAGGGGGGCTCATACGCAGTATTTT
v_gene: TRBV11-2
d_gene: -
abundance: -
j_gene: TRBJ2-3
len: 14

CDR3aa: CASSLNAYEQYF
CDR3nt: TGTGCCAGCAGCTTAAACGCCTACGAGCAGTACTTC
v_gene: TRBV7-9
d_gene: -
abundance: -
j_gene: TRBJ2-7
len: 12

CDR3aa: CASSLYQNYGYTF
CDR3nt: TGTGCCAGCAGCTTATACCAAAACTATGGCTACACCTTC
v_gene: TRBV7-9
d_gene: -
abundance: -
j_gene: TRBJ1-2
len: 13

CDR3aa: CASSLGGLVSYNEQFF
CDR3nt: TGTGCCAGCAGCTTGGGGGGCCTAGTCTCCTACAATGAGCAGTTCTTC
v_gene: TRBV5-4
d_gene: -
abundance: -
j_gene: TRBJ2-1
len: 16